The table lists the clone carrying this TCR beta chain with a count of one. Its antigen is undetermined. Measured with immunoSEQ multiplex PCR; TCRdb has only the in-frame clones, and not every one. The table lists more than 70,000 clones, about 90% of them singletons. These data originate in a study of T cell responses to AZD1222 COVID-19 vaccine. CDR1 and CDR2 from the germline V gene are SGDLS and YYNGEE. This CDR3 is 13 amino acids long. V was clipped by 2 bases and J by 7 bases, with 12 bases between them. Study-level points and caveats: Clonal diversity was possibly underestimated; the donors were predominantly white British and more often female. Scientists sampled the repertoires only once the peak T cell response had passed.

The origin of this receptor is an adult who received the AZD1222 COVID-19 vaccine. The sequencing here drew on peripheral blood, taken 28 days after the second AZD1222 dose. The chain joins TRBV9 to TRBJ1-1, with D unresolved. The CDR3 spells CASSVMVAGEAFF. CDR3 coding DNA: TGTGCCAGCAGCGTGATGGTGGCAGGTGAAGCTTTCTTT.